The 10 T cell receptor beta chains listed next were all sequenced from one sample in a study of T cells after yellow fever vaccination. TCRdb analysed the 5' RACE reads with MiXCR anew, one entry per CDR3 protein. The sample consists of around 300,000 distinct CDR3 sequences, about 4% of them appearing once. This material consisted of PBMCs, taken 5 days after the yellow fever booster vaccination. These receptors were obtained from a man aged 18 to 30 who received the YFV17D yellow fever vaccine.

Only a few counts were recorded for this clonotype. V usage is TRBV5-1 and J usage is TRBJ1-5; D is possibly TRBD1 (6 bases). Germline assignment: CDR1 SGHRS and CDR2 YFSETQ. CDR3 length: 16 amino acids. Between the trimmed V and J ends, which lost 1 base and 0 bases, there was a span of 11 bases. Here the CDR3 DNA reads TGCGCCAGCAGCTTGCGGGGGGCCCTTAGCAATCAGCCCCAGCATTTT. Its translation: CASSLRGALSNQPQHF.

A few counts support this clonotype. The chain combines TRBV18 with TRBJ1-3; D gene unclear. Germline assignment: CDR1 KGHSH and CDR2 LQKENI. The CDR3 runs to 15 residues. V was trimmed by 3 bases and J by 2 bases, leaving 11 bases between them. CDR3: CASSPDQIPGNTIYF. The CDR3 DNA reads as TGTGCCAGCTCACCGGACCAGATTCCTGGAAACACCATATATTTT.

This chain connects TRBV28 to TRBJ2-3, with 9 bases matching TRBD2. CDR1 and CDR2 from the germline V gene are MDHEN and SYDVKM. The CDR3 is made up of 16 amino acids. V lost 7 bases and J lost 4; bases outside the gene matches: 12. The CDR3 sequence: CASTRVGLAIPDTQYF. DNA for the CDR3: TGTGCCAGCACCCGAGTCGGACTAGCGATCCCAGATACGCAGTATTTT.

This clonotype was detected ten times or more. This rearrangement joins TRBV6-5 to TRBJ2-2, with TRBD2 as a possible D gene (5 bases). This CDR3 comprises 12 residues. Germline V gene data show CDR1 as MNHEY and CDR2 as SVGAGI. The V and J ends lost 8 bases and 6 bases respectively, with 10 bases between them. The CDR3 loop is CASGFSAGELFF. DNA of the CDR3: TGTGCCAGCGGCTTTAGCGCCGGGGAGCTGTTTTTT.

V is TRBV25-1 and J is TRBJ2-5; D is perhaps TRBD1 (5 bases). There are 14 residues in the CDR3. Looked up from germline, CDR1 is MGHDK and CDR2 is SYGVNS. V dropped 3 bases and J dropped 4 bases, with 12 bases sitting between them. CDR3 sequence (DNA): TGTGCCAGCAGTGATCCAGGGATGGTAGAGACCCAGTACTTC. This encodes CASSDPGMVETQYF.

This clonotype was seen a few times. The CDR3 here is CASSLETPGNTGELFF. CDR3 nucleotides: TGCGCCAGCAGCTTGGAGACCCCCGGGAACACCGGGGAGCTGTTTTTT. The V call is TRBV5-1, the J call TRBJ2-2; D call uncertain. Trimming took 0 bases from V and 1 from J, leaving 10 bases between them. Germline loops: CDR1 SGHRS, CDR2 YFSETQ. The CDR3 is made up of 16 amino acids.

The V gene is TRBV5-1, the J gene TRBJ1-4; 11 bases line up with TRBD1. Per germline, CDR1 SGHRS and CDR2 YFSETQ. V dropped 4 bases and J dropped 2; count of bases not matched to a gene: 1. The CDR3 loop spans 15 amino acids. DNA for the CDR3: TGCGCCAGCAGCGGACAGGGGGCGACTAATGAAAAACTGTTTTTT. This translates into CASSGQGATNEKLFF.

This clonotype has a handful of counts. This chain joins TRBV12-3 or TRBV12-4 and TRBJ1-4; D remains ambiguous. Trimming stripped 7 bases from V and 11 bases from J, with 14 bases between. The CDR3 covers 12 residues. CDR3 coding DNA: TGTGCCAGCAAACTCTCGCTCGGGAAACTGTTTTTT. It translates to CASKLSLGKLFF.

Only a few counts were recorded for this clonotype. This rearrangement joins TRBV10-3 to TRBJ1-1; TRBD1 aligns across 8 bases. The CDR3 spans 15 residues. With V trimmed by 5 bases and J by 1 base, 6 bases remained unmatched. CDR1 and CDR2 (germline): ENHRY, SYGVKD. CDR3 sequence: CAISSLTGENTEAFF. The CDR3 DNA is TGTGCCATCAGTTCACTGACAGGGGAGAACACTGAAGCTTTCTTT.

The genes are TRBV9 and TRBJ1-2; D is perhaps TRBD1 (5 bases). Germline V gives CDR1 SGDLS, CDR2 YYNGEE. CDR3 length: 14 amino acids. The ends were cut back, 2 bases at V and 7 bases at J, with 15 bases in the middle. CDR3 in amino acids: CASSVGTGGGGYTF. CDR3 DNA: TGTGCCAGCAGCGTTGGGACGGGGGGTGGTGGCTACACCTTC.